These 24 T cell receptor beta chains originate from one sample sequenced in a study of blood T cell repertoires in COVID-19. Produced via immunoSEQ multiplex PCR; TCRdb's table is partial and in-frame only. The table shows 95,000 to 150,000 clones, with 86% occurring only once. Material: peripheral blood. The origin of the receptors is a man aged 35-49 years with acute or convalescent COVID-19.

The rearrangement uses TRBV6-2 or TRBV6-3 and TRBJ2-1; no reliable D call. The V end lost 2 bases, the J end lost 0 bases, and 8 bases lay between the germline ends. Germline CDR1 MNHEY, CDR2 SVGEGT. The CDR3 is made up of 15 amino acids. CDR3 loop: CASSYVWSSYNEQFF. CDR3 DNA sequence: TGTGCCAGCAGTTACGTCTGGAGCTCCTACAATGAGCAGTTCTTC.

The chain links TRBV19 to TRBJ1-3; D gene uncertain. Germline-derived CDR1 and CDR2 are LNHDA and SQIVND (reference sequence). Trimming pared 3 bases from V and 3 bases from J, leaving 9 bases between. The CDR3 covers 14 residues. CDR3 bases: TGTGCCAGTAGTATGAGGGTAGATGGAAACACCATATATTTT. Protein: CASSMRVDGNTIYF.

A single count supports this clone. This chain links TRBV27 with TRBJ2-1; no reliable D call. The V end was cut by 3 bases, the J end by 5 bases, with 8 bases between. CDR1 MNHEY and CDR2 SMNVEV come from the germline V gene (reference sequence). There are 13 residues in the CDR3. The CDR3 DNA is TGTGCCAGCAGTTTTTCAGGAAACAATGAGCAGTTCTTC. Protein: CASSFSGNNEQFF.

The CDR3 protein is CASSLTATSGGGADTQYF. The CDR3 region has the DNA TGTGCCAGCAGCTTAACGGCAACTAGCGGGGGCGGTGCAGATACGCAGTATTTT. The chain uses TRBV7-3 and TRBJ2-3; 11 bases agree with TRBD2. The junction had 9 bases not matched to a gene; V was cut back by 0 bases and J by 4 bases. CDR3 length: 18 residues. Germline CDR1 and CDR2: SGHTA and FQGTGA.

The rearrangement joins TRBV5-4 to TRBJ2-3, with 7 bases matching TRBD2. After removal of 2 bases from V and 0 bases from J, the junction contained 3 bases not matched to a gene. The CDR3 is 15 residues long. Germline V gives CDR1 SGHNT, CDR2 YYREEE (reference sequence). The CDR3, as DNA: TGTGCCAGCAGCTTCGGAGCGGGGAGCACAGATACGCAGTATTTT. This encodes CASSFGAGSTDTQYF.

The chain has TRBV11-3 and TRBJ2-7, with TRBD2 matching over 9 bases. The junction had 3 bases not matched to a gene; V was cut back by 1 base and J by 2 bases. CDR3 size: 15 residues. The germline CDR1 and CDR2 sequences are SGHNT and YENEEA. The CDR3 sequence: CASSLGAGGPYEQYF. In nucleotides, the CDR3 is TGTGCCAGCAGCTTAGGAGCGGGAGGCCCCTACGAGCAGTACTTC.

The chain has TRBV4-1 and TRBJ2-7; 9 nucleotides match TRBD1. The CDR3 covers 18 residues. Germline trimming cut 2 bases from V and 3 bases from J; bases unmatched to any gene: 14. Germline-derived CDR1 and CDR2 are MGHRA and YSYEKL. The CDR3 is CASSQWGRGQGAVYEQYF. CDR3 DNA: TGCGCCAGCAGCCAATGGGGCCGGGGACAGGGAGCCGTCTACGAGCAGTACTTC.

The rearrangement links TRBV6-5 to TRBJ1-4; 8 bases line up with TRBD1. Germline CDR1 and CDR2: MNHEY and SVGAGI. V lost 5 bases to trimming and J lost 8 bases; unmatched junction nucleotides: 7. The CDR3 contains 14 residues. DNA of the CDR3: TGTGCCAGCAGTACCGGACAGGGCGGAGAAAAACTGTTTTTT. It translates to CASSTGQGGEKLFF.

The chain uses TRBV20-1 and TRBJ2-7; maybe TRBD2 (5 bases). The germline V gene encodes CDR1 DFQATT and CDR2 SNEGSKA (reference sequence). Trimming cost V 7 bases and J 4 bases, with 11 bases left between them. This CDR3 has 11 residues. Written as DNA, the CDR3 is TGCAGTGGCGGAGGCCCTTACGAGCAGTACTTC. It translates to CSGGGPYEQYF.

The chain recombines TRBV27 with TRBJ2-1, with 8 nucleotides matching TRBD1. The germline V gene encodes CDR1 MNHEY and CDR2 SMNVEV (reference sequence). The CDR3 totals 14 residues. The ends lost 4 bases at V and 8 bases at J; junction bases unmatched: 7. CDR3 DNA sequence: TGTGCCAGCAGTTCCCGACAGGGGCGGGATGAGCAGTTCTTC. Residues: CASSSRQGRDEQFF.

The genes are TRBV7-3 and TRBJ1-1; 8 bases align to TRBD1. With V trimmed by 2 bases and J by 1 base, 3 bases remained unmatched. This CDR3 is built from 15 residues. Germline CDR1 SGHTA, CDR2 FQGTGA. Here the CDR3 DNA reads TGTGCCAGCAGCTTAGAGGGGACAGGGAACACTGAAGCTTTCTTT. Its protein product is CASSLEGTGNTEAFF.

The chain employs TRBV3-1 (or the pseudogene TRBV3-2) and TRBJ2-1, with D possibly being TRBD1 (7 bases). The CDR3 runs to 19 residues. Trimming left V 0 bases short and J 2 bases short, with 20 bases between. Germline CDR1 and CDR2: LGHDT and YNNKEL (reference sequence). The CDR3: CASSQEISGGGRTYNEQFF. The CDR3, as DNA: TGTGCCAGCAGCCAAGAAATCTCCGGAGGGGGCCGTACCTACAATGAGCAGTTCTTC.

This chain uses TRBV9 with TRBJ2-3, with unresolved D. Per the germline V gene, CDR1 is SGDLS and CDR2 is YYNGEE. V was pared by 3 bases and J by 1 base, with 6 bases between. CDR3 size: 13 residues. The CDR3 reads CASSAPGTDTQYF. CDR3 coding DNA: TGTGCCAGCAGCGCCCCGGGCACAGATACGCAGTATTTT.

This clone has a single count. This chain links TRBV10-3 with TRBJ1-2, with D possibly being TRBD1 (6 bases). V shed 10 bases and J shed 0 bases, with 12 bases lying between them. Germline loops: CDR1 ENHRY, CDR2 SYGVKD. The CDR3 is 13 amino acids. CDR3 nucleotide sequence: TGTGCCACGTGGGACACCTCTAACTATGGCTACACCTTC. Residues: CATWDTSNYGYTF.

This chain connects TRBV9 to TRBJ2-5; 10 bases match TRBD2. V shed 3 bases and J 0 bases; nucleotides not matched to a gene: 2. This CDR3 has 15 residues. From germline, CDR1 is SGDLS and CDR2 YYNGEE. CDR3 sequence reads: CASSALAGNQETQYF. The CDR3 DNA sequence: TGTGCCAGCAGCGCACTAGCGGGAAACCAAGAGACCCAGTACTTC.

The chain is built from TRBV11-2 and TRBJ1-3; the match to TRBD1 covers 9 bases. J lost 5 bases, V lost 3 bases, and 5 bases had no gene match. The CDR3 contains 15 residues. Germline V gives CDR1 SGHAT, CDR2 FQNNGV. The CDR3 DNA follows: TGTGCCAGCAGCTTGGGCACAGGGGGCAGAAACACCATATATTTT. Its translation: CASSLGTGGRNTIYF.

The rearrangement uses TRBV18 and TRBJ2-7; TRBD2 aligns across 8 bases. The CDR3 extends over 16 amino acids. With V trimmed by 4 bases and J by 5 bases, 13 bases remained unmatched. Germline CDR1 is KGHSH and CDR2 is LQKENI. The CDR3 DNA sequence: TGTGCCAGCTCACGACTGCGGGGGGCCGTTGTCGACGAGCAGTACTTC. It yields the protein CASSRLRGAVVDEQYF.

This chain joins TRBV29-1 and TRBJ1-2; a possible D gene is TRBD1 (5 bases). V gave up 0 bases and J gave up 7 bases, with 9 bases separating them. Germline CDR1 and CDR2: SQVTM and ANQGSEA. The length of the CDR3 is 12 residues. The DNA of the CDR3 is TGCAGCGTTGAAGAGTGGGGCCGTGGCTACACCTTC. It yields the protein CSVEEWGRGYTF.

In its sample, this clone was seen a few times. Other nucleotide sequences in the sample specify the same CDR3. The chain employs TRBV5-1 and TRBJ1-1; D perhaps matches TRBD1 (6 bases). The V end was cut by 2 bases, the J end by 5 bases, with 10 bases between. The CDR3 loop spans 13 amino acids. Germline lookup yields CDR1 SGHRS and CDR2 YFSETQ. The CDR3 sequence: CASSLERGTEAFF. The CDR3 DNA follows: TGCGCCAGCAGCTTAGAGAGGGGGACTGAAGCTTTCTTT.

V usage is TRBV5-1 and J usage is TRBJ1-4, with TRBD1 matching 11 bases. V lost 5 bases to trimming and J lost 7 bases; unmatched junction nucleotides: 10. Germline V gives CDR1 SGHRS, CDR2 YFSETQ. CDR3 size: 16 residues. The CDR3 spells CASRPRDRGDIEKLFF. CDR3 DNA sequence: TGCGCCAGCAGACCCCGGGACAGGGGGGATATTGAAAAACTGTTTTTT.

This clone was observed a few times. The chain carries TRBV5-4 and TRBJ2-7, with D maybe TRBD1 (6 bases). CDR3 size: 14 residues. Germline V CDR1 and CDR2: SGHNT, YYREEE (reference sequence). The V end lost 4 bases, the J end lost 8 bases, and 19 bases lay between the germline ends. The CDR3, as DNA: TGTGCCAGCAGCGAGGGGACACGGGTCATCAAGCAGTACTTC. It translates to CASSEGTRVIKQYF.

This chain connects TRBV3-1 (or the pseudogene TRBV3-2) to TRBJ2-1, with D possibly being TRBD1 (6 bases). V lost 2 bases and J 7 bases, leaving 15 bases between the germline ends. The V gene's germline CDR1 is LGHDT and CDR2 YNNKEL (reference sequence). The CDR3 is 15 residues long. DNA for the CDR3: TGTGCCAGCAGCCAACAAAAACAGGGTTGGAATGAGCAGTTCTTC. Translation gives CASSQQKQGWNEQFF.

The chain uses TRBV19 and TRBJ1-5; perhaps TRBD1 as D (5 bases). The CDR3 is 15 amino acids. V lost 4 bases and J 0 bases, leaving 10 bases between the germline ends. The germline CDR1 and CDR2 sequences are LNHDA and SQIVND (reference sequence). The CDR3 bases are TGTGCCAGTAGTACCCAGGGAATTAGCAATCAGCCCCAGCATTTT. It yields the protein CASSTQGISNQPQHF. Based on the CDR3 plus reference TRBV19 and TRBJ1-5, the full variable domain is DGGITQSPKYLFRKEGQNVTLSCEQNLNHDAMYWYRQDPGQGLRLIYYSQIVNDFQKGDIAEGYSVSREKKESFPLTVTSAQKNPTAFYLCASSTQGISNQPQHFGDGTRLSIL.

This sequence joins TRBV10-3 and TRBJ2-3, with D perhaps matching TRBD1 (5 bases). CDR3 length equals 16 residues. The V end was cut by 1 base, the J end by 1 base, with 12 bases between. The V gene's germline CDR1 is ENHRY and CDR2 SYGVKD. CDR3 DNA: TGTGCCATCAGTGAGTTGGCAGGGATGGGCACAGATACGCAGTATTTT. This gives the protein CAISELAGMGTDTQYF.